This T cell receptor beta chain was recorded in a study of T cells in localized non-small cell lung cancer. Study-level results: Higher blood T cell density went with longer overall survival. Only one tumor region went through sequencing, so heterogeneity may still be there.

In germline, CDR1 is SGHTA, CDR2 FQGNSA. Trimming took 5 bases from V and 5 from J; bases not matched to a gene: 11. The CDR3 contains 16 residues. About this clone itself: Its antigen is not known.

The assay was immunoSEQ multiplex PCR, and TCRdb's table has in-frame clones only and misses some. This table has roughly 34,000 clones, around 87% appearing once. This clonotype was sampled from a man aged 40 to 69 with stage III lung adenocarcinoma. The chain is built from TRBV7-2 and TRBJ2-2; 7 nucleotides line up with TRBD1. Sequences were derived from peripheral blood mononuclear cells, sampled before any cancer treatment. As DNA, the CDR3 is TGTGCCAGCAGCGTCCCGGCGACAGGGTCTACCGGGGAGCTGTTTTTT. As protein: CASSVPATGSTGELFF.